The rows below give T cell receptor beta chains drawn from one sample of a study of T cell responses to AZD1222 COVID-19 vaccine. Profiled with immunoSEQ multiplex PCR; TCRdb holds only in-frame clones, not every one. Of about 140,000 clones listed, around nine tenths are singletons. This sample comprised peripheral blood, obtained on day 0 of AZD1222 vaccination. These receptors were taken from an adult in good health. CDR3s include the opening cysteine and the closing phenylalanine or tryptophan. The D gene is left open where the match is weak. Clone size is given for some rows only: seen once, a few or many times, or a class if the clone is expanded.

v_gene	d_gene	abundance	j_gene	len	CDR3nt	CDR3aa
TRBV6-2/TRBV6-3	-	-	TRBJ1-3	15	TGTGCCAGCAGTTACCCCGGGGGCGCGGGAAACACCATATATTTT	CASSYPGGAGNTIYF
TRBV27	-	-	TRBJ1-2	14	TGTGCCAGCAGCTCCGACCGGACGGTCTATGGCTACACCTTC	CASSSDRTVYGYTF
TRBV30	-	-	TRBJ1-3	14	TGTGCCTGGCAGGACAGCACGACGCGGAACACCATATATTTT	CAWQDSTTRNTIYF
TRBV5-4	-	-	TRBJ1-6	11	TGTGCCAGCAGCTTGGGCTCATCCTGGCTTTTT	CASSLGSSWLF
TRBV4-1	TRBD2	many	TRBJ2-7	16	TGCGCCAGCAGCCCACATAAGGGACTAGACAAGTACGAGCAGTACTTC	CASSPHKGLDKYEQYF
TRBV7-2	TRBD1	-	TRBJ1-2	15	TGTGCCAGCAGCCCCACGGGACAGGGGTACTATGGCTACACCTTC	CASSPTGQGYYGYTF
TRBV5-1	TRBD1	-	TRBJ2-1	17	TGCGCCAGCAGCTTGGTGGGGACAGGGTCCCCCTACAATGAGCAGTTCTTC	CASSLVGTGSPYNEQFF
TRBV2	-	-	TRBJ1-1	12	TGTGCCAGCAGTGTGGCTTGGGCTGGGGCTTTCTTT	CASSVAWAGAFF
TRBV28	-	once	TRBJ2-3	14	TGTGCCAGCAGATCCCCGGGCAGCACAGATACGCAGTATTTT	CASRSPGSTDTQYF
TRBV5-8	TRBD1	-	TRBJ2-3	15	TGTGCCAGCAGCTTAGAGGGGGCGCAGGGAGATACGCAGTATTTT	CASSLEGAQGDTQYF
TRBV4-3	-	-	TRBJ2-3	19	TGCGCCAGCAGCCAAGATAGGAGCAGTCTAGCGATGAGCACAGATACGCAGTATTTT	CASSQDRSSLAMSTDTQYF
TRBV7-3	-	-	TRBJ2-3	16	TGTGCCAGCAGCTTAGGCCGGGGAGGACGGACAGATACGCAGTATTTT	CASSLGRGGRTDTQYF
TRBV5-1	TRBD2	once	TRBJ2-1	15	TGCGCCAGCAGCGGACTAGCTTCCTCCTACAATGAGCAGTTCTTC	CASSGLASSYNEQFF
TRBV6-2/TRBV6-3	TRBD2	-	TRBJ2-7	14	TGTGCCAGCAGCCCACTCGGGACTAACTACGAGCAGTACTTC	CASSPLGTNYEQYF
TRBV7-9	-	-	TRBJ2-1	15	TGTGCCAGCAGCTTACCGACCGCTAGCGCGAATGAGCAGTTCTTC	CASSLPTASANEQFF
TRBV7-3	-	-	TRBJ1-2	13	TGTGCCAGCAGCCATTTATCAGGGGACGGCTACACCTTC	CASSHLSGDGYTF
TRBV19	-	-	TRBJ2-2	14	TGTGCCAGTAGTATAACAGGGTCGGACGGGGAGCTGTTTTTT	CASSITGSDGELFF
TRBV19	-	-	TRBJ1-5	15	TGTGCCAGTAGTACCCTCCCTAATGCAATTCAGCCCCAGCATTTT	CASSTLPNAIQPQHF
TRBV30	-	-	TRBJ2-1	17	TGTGCCTGGAGTGTATATGGCGGGACCAGCTCCTACAATGAGCAGTTCTTC	CAWSVYGGTSSYNEQFF
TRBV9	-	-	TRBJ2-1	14	TGTGCCAGCAGCGCAAGCGGAACCTACAATGAGCAGTTCTTC	CASSASGTYNEQFF
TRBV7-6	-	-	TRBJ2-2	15	TGTGCCAGCAGCTCTTTAAGGGGGTTAAGCGGGGAGCTGTTTTTT	CASSSLRGLSGELFF
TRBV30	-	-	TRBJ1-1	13	TGTGCCTGGAGTAACGGCCTGAACACTGAAGCTTTCTTT	CAWSNGLNTEAFF
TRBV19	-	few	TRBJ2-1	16	TGTGCCAGTAGTATTCTGCCAGGGAGCACCTACAATGAGCAGTTCTTC	CASSILPGSTYNEQFF
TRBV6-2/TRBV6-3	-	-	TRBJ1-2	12	TGTGCCAGCACCCCAGATTACTATGGCTACACCTTC	CASTPDYYGYTF
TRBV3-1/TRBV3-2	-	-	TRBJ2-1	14	TGTGCCAGCAGCCAAAGCCATGCCGCCGGTGAGCAGTTCTTC	CASSQSHAAGEQFF
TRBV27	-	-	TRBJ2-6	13	TGTGCCAGCAACAGAGCTGGGGCCAACGTCCTGACTTTC	CASNRAGANVLTF
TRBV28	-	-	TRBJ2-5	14	TGTGCCAGCAGTTTTGCAATCGTCCAAGAGACCCAGTACTTC	CASSFAIVQETQYF
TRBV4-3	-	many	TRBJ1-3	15	TGCGCCAGCAGCCAAGATCTCGGCTCTGGAAACACCATATATTTT	CASSQDLGSGNTIYF
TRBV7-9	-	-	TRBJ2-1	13	TGTGCCAGCAGCTTAAGGTATCTCAATGAGCAGTTCTTC	CASSLRYLNEQFF
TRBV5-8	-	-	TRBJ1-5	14	TGTGCCAGCCGGGGGGTGGGGAGCAATCAGCCCCAGCATTTT	CASRGVGSNQPQHF
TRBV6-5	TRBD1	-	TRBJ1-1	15	TGTGCCAGCACCCACCAGGGGGCTGGGAACACTGAAGCTTTCTTT	CASTHQGAGNTEAFF
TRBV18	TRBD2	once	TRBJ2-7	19	TGTGCCAGCTCACTGGGGGGACTAGCGGGACCTTTCTCCACTAGCGAGCAGTACTTC	CASSLGGLAGPFSTSEQYF
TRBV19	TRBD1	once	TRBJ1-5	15	TGTGCCAGTAGCCCGGGACAGATTAGCAATCAGCCCCAGCATTTT	CASSPGQISNQPQHF
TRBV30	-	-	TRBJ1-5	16	TGTGCCTGGAGTGGCAGGAATCTGATGGCGAATCAGCCCCAGCATTTT	CAWSGRNLMANQPQHF
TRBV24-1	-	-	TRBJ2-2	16	TGTGCCACCAGTACTACGGCGGGGCGGGACACCGGGGAGCTGTTTTTT	CATSTTAGRDTGELFF
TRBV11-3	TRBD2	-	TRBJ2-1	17	TGTGCCAGCAGCTTGGGACTAGCGGGAGCAGTTGGGGGTGAGCAGTTCTTC	CASSLGLAGAVGGEQFF
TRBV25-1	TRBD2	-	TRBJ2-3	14	TGTGCCAGCAGCGTCCTAGCGGGAAGGGATACGCAGTATTTT	CASSVLAGRDTQYF
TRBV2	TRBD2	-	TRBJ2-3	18	TGTGCCAGCAGTAGCTCTTTAGCCGCTAGCGGGTTCACAGATACGCAGTATTTT	CASSSSLAASGFTDTQYF
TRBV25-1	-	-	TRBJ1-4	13	TGTGCCAGCGTGGGCTCGGGTAATGAAAAACTGTTTTTT	CASVGSGNEKLFF
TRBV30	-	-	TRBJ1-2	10	TGTGCCCACGGGACGCAGGGCTACACCTTC	CAHGTQGYTF
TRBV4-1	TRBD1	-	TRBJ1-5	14	TGCGCCAGCAGCACCCAACAGGGGAGTCAGCCCCAGCATTTT	CASSTQQGSQPQHF
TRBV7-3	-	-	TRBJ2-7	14	TGTGCCAGCAGCTCGGCCGGGAGTTCCCACGAGCAGTACTTC	CASSSAGSSHEQYF
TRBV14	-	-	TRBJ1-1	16	TGTGCCAGCAGCCAAGGTTTAGGGGGGCACAACACTGAAGCTTTCTTT	CASSQGLGGHNTEAFF
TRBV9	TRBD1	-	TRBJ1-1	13	TGTGCCAGCAGCGTAGAGGGACAGGCGACCGCTTTCTTT	CASSVEGQATAFF
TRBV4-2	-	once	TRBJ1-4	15	TGTGCCAGCAGCCAAGTCCGGCAGGGTAACGAAAAACTGTTTTTT	CASSQVRQGNEKLFF
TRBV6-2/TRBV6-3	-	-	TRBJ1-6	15	TGTGCCAGCAGCGCCAGAGGGGTGTCGGGTTCACCCCTCCACTTT	CASSARGVSGSPLHF
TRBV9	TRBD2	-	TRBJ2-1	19	TGTGCCAGCAGCGCTGGACTAGCGGGAGGGCCGTGGGACTACAATGAGCAGTTCTTC	CASSAGLAGGPWDYNEQFF
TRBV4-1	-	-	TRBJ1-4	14	TGCGCCAGCAGCATGGGCCCTCTTAATGAAAAACTGTTTTTT	CASSMGPLNEKLFF